The sequence of this TCR beta chain was determined in a study of shared clonotypes between healthy human individuals. Study conclusions and caveats: It was only blood that was sampled, and tissue repertoires likely differ.

TCRdb keeps only in-frame clones here, not all; method: immunoSEQ multiplex PCR. The repertoire consists of 800,000 or so clones, with about 96% occurring once and the leading ten covering about 0.25%. Only CD45RO-negative cells positively selected for CCR7 counted as naive CD8 cells, so terminally differentiated effector memory CD45RA+ cells were excluded. Participating donors were healthy, HIV-negative adults free of recent acute infections or vaccinations. From germline, CDR1 is WNHNN and CDR2 SYGVQD (reference sequence). With 3 bases removed from V and 0 bases from J, the gap between germline ends came to 5 bases. The CDR3 sequence is 14 residues long. A word on this clone: Its matching antigen is unknown.

This TCR was recovered from a man aged 25-40 years in good health. Sequenced: naive CD8+ T cells sorted from blood. This chain uses TRBV10-1 with TRBJ2-2; no reliable D call. CDR3 in amino acids: CASSDRPNTGELFF. CDR3 coding DNA: TGCGCCAGCAGTGACCGTCCGAACACCGGGGAGCTGTTTTTT.